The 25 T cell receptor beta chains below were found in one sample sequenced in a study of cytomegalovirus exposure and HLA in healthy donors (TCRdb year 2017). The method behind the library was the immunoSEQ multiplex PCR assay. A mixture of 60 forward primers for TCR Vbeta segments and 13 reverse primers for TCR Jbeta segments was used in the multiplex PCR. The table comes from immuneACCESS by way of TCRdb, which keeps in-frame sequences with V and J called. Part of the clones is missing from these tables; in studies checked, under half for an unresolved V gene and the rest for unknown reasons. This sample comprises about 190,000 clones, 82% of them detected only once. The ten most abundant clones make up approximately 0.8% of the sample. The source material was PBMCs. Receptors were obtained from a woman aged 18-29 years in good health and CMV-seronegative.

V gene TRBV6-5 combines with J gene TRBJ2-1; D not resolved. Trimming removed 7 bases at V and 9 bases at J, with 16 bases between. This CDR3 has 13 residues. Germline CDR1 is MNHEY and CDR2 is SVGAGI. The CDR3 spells CASIAHTSGEQFF. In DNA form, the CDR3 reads TGTGCCAGCATAGCCCACACCTCTGGTGAGCAGTTCTTC.

The CDR3 is CASSFTEQFF. As DNA, the CDR3 is TGTGCCAGCAGTTTTACAGAGCAGTTCTTC. The chain joins TRBV28 to TRBJ2-1; D remains unclear. Germline V gene sequence: CDR1 MDHEN, CDR2 SYDVKM. V gave up 3 bases and J gave up 10 bases, with 4 bases separating them. The CDR3 covers 10 residues.

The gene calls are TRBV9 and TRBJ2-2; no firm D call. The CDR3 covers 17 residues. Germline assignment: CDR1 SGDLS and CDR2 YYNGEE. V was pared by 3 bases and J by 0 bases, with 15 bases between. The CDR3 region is CASSGAATTANTGELFF. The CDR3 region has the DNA TGTGCCAGCAGCGGGGCCGCGACGACCGCGAACACCGGGGAGCTGTTTTTT.

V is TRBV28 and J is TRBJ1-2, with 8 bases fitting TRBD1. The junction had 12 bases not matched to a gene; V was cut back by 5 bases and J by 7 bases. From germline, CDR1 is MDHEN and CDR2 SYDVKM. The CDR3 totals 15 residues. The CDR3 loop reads CASSVQGGRSGGYTF. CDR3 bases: TGTGCCAGCAGTGTACAGGGGGGGAGAAGTGGTGGCTACACCTTC.

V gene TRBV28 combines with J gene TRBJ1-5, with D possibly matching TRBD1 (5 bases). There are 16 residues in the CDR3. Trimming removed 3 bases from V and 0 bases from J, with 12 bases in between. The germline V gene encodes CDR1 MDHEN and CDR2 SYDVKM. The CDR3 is CASSFGFRDSNQPQHF. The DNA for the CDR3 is TGTGCCAGCAGTTTTGGGTTCAGGGATAGCAATCAGCCCCAGCATTTT. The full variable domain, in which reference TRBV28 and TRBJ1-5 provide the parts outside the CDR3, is DVKVTQSSRYLVKRTGEKVFLECVQDMDHENMFWYRQDPGLGLRLIYFSYDVKMKEKGDIPEGYSVSREKKERFSLILESASTNQTSMYLCASSFGFRDSNQPQHFGDGTRLSIL.

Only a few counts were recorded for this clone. For the CDR3, the DNA is TGTGCCAGCAACCCCGGGACTCTTCCCTACGAGCAGTACTTC. Translation: CASNPGTLPYEQYF. This chain uses TRBV6-6 with TRBJ2-7; tentatively, D is TRBD2 (6 bases). Deletions cut 7 bases from V and 2 bases from J, with 15 bases between. CDR1 is MNHNY and CDR2 is SVGAGI in the germline V gene (reference sequence). CDR3 size: 14 residues.

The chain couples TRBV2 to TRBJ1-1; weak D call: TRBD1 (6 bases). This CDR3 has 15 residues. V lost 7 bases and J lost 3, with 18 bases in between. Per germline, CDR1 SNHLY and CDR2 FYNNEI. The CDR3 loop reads CASTVTGTGYTEAFF. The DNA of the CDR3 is TGTGCCAGCACTGTAACAGGGACGGGGTACACTGAAGCTTTCTTT.

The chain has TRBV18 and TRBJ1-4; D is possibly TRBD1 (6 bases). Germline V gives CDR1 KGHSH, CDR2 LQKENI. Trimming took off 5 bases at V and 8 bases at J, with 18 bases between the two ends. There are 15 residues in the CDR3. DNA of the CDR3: TGTGCCAGCTCATCGAACCAGGGGCTCGGCGAAAAACTGTTTTTT. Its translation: CASSSNQGLGEKLFF.

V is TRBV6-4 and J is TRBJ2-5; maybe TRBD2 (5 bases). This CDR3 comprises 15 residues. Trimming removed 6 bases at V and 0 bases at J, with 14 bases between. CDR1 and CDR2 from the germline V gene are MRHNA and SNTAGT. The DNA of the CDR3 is TGTGCCAGCAGACCCTCCCCCGGGGACCAAGAGACCCAGTACTTC. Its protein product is CASRPSPGDQETQYF.

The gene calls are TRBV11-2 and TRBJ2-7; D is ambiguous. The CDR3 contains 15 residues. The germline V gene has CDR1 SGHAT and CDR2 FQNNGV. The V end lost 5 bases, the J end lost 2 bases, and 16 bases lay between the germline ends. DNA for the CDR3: TGTGCCAGCAGCAGAATCGGTGACAATACCTACGAGCAGTACTTC. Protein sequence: CASSRIGDNTYEQYF.

CDR3 bases: TGCGCCAGCAGCCCCGGGACAGAATTACACTATGGCTACACCTTC. Amino acids: CASSPGTELHYGYTF. V is TRBV5-1 and J is TRBJ1-2; TRBD1 matches at 7 bases. V lost 4 bases and J lost 3; bases outside the gene matches: 9. The CDR3 has 15 amino acids. Germline V CDR1 and CDR2: SGHRS, YFSETQ.

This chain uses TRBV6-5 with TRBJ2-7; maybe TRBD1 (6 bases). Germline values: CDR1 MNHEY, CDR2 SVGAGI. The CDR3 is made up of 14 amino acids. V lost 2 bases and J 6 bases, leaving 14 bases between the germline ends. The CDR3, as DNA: TGTGCCAGCAGTTACGAGTCAGGGGTGGGCGAGCAGTACTTC. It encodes CASSYESGVGEQYF.

Here the CDR3 DNA reads TGTGCCAGTAGTATAGAGTCCCGGAGAGCTAACTATGGCTACACCTTC. Amino acid sequence: CASSIESRRANYGYTF. The rearrangement uses TRBV19 and TRBJ1-2; D remains ambiguous. The CDR3 runs 16 residues. Trimming shortened V by 0 bases and J by 0 bases, and 11 bases separated the two germline ends. Germline CDR1 reads LNHDA; CDR2 reads SQIVND (reference sequence).

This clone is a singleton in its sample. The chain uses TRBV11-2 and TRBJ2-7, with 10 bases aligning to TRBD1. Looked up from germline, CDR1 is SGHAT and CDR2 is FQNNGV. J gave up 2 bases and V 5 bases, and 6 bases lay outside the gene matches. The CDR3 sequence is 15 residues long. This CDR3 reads CASSLTGTGAYEQYF. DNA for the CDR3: TGTGCCAGCAGCCTAACCGGGACAGGGGCCTACGAGCAGTACTTC.

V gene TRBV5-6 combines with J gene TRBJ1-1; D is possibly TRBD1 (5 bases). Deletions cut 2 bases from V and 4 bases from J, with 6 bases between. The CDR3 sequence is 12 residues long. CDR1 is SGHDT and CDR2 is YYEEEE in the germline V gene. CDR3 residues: CASSFGATEAFF. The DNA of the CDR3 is TGTGCCAGCAGCTTTGGGGCCACTGAAGCTTTCTTT.

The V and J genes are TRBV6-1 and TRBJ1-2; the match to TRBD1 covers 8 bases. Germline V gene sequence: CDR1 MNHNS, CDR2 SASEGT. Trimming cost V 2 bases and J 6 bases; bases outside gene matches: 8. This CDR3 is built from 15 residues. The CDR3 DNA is TGTGCCAGCAGTGAACATGCGGGACAGGATGATGGCTACACCTTC. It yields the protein CASSEHAGQDDGYTF.

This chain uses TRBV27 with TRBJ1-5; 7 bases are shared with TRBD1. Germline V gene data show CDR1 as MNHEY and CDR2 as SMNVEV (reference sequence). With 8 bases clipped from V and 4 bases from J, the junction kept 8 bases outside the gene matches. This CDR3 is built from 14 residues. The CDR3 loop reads CASAFRGINQPQHF. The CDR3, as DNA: TGTGCCAGCGCCTTCAGGGGGATAAATCAGCCCCAGCATTTT.

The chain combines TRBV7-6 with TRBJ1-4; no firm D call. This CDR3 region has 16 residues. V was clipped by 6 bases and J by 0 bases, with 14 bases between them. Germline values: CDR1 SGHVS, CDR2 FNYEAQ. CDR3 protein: CASSSTTTSTNEKLFF. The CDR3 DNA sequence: TGTGCCAGCAGTTCAACCACGACATCAACTAATGAAAAACTGTTTTTT.

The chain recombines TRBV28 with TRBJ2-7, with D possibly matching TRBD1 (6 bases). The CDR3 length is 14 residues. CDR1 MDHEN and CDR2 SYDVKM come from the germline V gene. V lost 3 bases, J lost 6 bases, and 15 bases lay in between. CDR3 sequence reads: CASSLVTGWREQYF. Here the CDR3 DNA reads TGTGCCAGCAGTTTGGTGACAGGCTGGCGCGAGCAGTACTTC.

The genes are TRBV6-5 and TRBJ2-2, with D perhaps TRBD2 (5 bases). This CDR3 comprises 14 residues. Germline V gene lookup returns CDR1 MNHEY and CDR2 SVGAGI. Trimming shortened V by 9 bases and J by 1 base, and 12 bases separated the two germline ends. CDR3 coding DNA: TGTGCCAGTAGGACCGGGATGAACACCGGGGAGCTGTTTTTT. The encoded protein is CASRTGMNTGELFF.

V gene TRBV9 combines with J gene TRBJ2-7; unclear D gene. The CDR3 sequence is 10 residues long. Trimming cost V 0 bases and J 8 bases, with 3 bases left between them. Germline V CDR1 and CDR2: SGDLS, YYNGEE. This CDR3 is CASSVDKQYF. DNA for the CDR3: TGTGCCAGCAGCGTAGATAAGCAGTACTTC.

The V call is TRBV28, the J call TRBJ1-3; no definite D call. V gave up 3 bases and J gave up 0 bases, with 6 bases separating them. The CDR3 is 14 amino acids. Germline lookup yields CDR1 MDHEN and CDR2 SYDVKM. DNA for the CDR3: TGTGCCAGCAGTTTGGACTACTCTGGAAACACCATATATTTT. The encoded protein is CASSLDYSGNTIYF.

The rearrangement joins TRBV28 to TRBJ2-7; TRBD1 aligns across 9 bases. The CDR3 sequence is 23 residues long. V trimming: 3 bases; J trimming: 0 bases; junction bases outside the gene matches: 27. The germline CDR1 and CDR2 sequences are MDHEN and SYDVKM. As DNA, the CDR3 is TGTGCCAGCAGTTTTTGTATGACAGCCGAGGTGAGGGACAGGGTTTTTAACTCCTACGAGCAGTACTTC. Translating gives CASSFCMTAEVRDRVFNSYEQYF.

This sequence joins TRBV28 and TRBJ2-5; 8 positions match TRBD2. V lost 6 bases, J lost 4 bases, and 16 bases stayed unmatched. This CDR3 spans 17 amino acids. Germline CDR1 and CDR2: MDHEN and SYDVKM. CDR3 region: CASSDQSAGRALETQYF. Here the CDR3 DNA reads TGTGCCAGCAGCGACCAATCGGCCGGGAGGGCCTTAGAGACCCAGTACTTC.

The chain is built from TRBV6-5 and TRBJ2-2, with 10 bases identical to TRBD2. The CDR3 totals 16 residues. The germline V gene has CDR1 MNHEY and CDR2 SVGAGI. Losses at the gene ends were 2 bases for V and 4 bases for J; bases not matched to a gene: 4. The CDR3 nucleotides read TGTGCCAGCAGTTACCACCCTAGCGGGGGCACCGGGGAGCTGTTTTTT. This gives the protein CASSYHPSGGTGELFF.